The rows below give T cell receptor beta chains drawn from one sample of a study of T-cell memory formation after mild COVID-19. TCRdb re-analysed the 5' RACE reads in MiXCR, keeping a single row per CDR3 protein. The table shows some 210,000 distinct CDR3 sequences, with roughly 18% occurring only once. What was sequenced was PBMCs or a T cell subset sorted from them (not recorded which). The origin of the receptors is an adult woman who had mild COVID-19 (a few samples of this study predate the infection). Cell type and time point are not known. Both conserved end residues are part of each CDR3. D genes are given only for firm matches. Clone size appears in some rows only: once, few, many, or a class for an expanded clone.

CASNPLGRGANTEAFF | TGTGCCAGCAACCCACTGGGCCGGGGTGCCAACACTGAAGCTTTCTTT | . | TRBJ1-1 | 16 | . | TRBV12-3/TRBV12-4
CASSYDKGDQPQHF | TGTGCCAGCAGTTATGACAAGGGCGATCAGCCCCAGCATTTT | few | TRBJ1-5 | 14 | . | TRBV2
CASSEAVSYNEQFF | TGCGCCAGCAGCGAAGCGGTTTCCTACAATGAGCAGTTCTTC | many | TRBJ2-1 | 14 | . | TRBV5-1
CSVVLQAKNTEAFF | TGCAGCGTTGTACTCCAGGCGAAGAACACTGAAGCTTTCTTT | . | TRBJ1-1 | 14 | . | TRBV29-1
CASSQVGLRDIRRETQYF | TGTGCCAGCAGCCAAGTTGGTCTGAGGGACATCAGAAGGGAGACCCAGTACTTC | . | TRBJ2-5 | 18 | . | TRBV3-1
CASSQGGWNTQYF | TGTGCCAGCAGTCAAGGGGGCTGGAATACGCAGTATTTT | . | TRBJ2-3 | 13 | TRBD1 | TRBV6-2/TRBV6-3
CASSLQQGTYSGANVLTF | TGCGCCAGCAGCTTGCAACAGGGAACTTACTCTGGGGCCAACGTCCTGACTTTC | few | TRBJ2-6 | 18 | . | TRBV5-1
CAIRAAGIPYEQYF | TGTGCCATCAGGGCGGCAGGGATACCCTACGAGCAGTACTTC | many | TRBJ2-7 | 14 | . | TRBV10-3
CASSLAWNTQYF | TGTGCCAGCAGCTTGGCCTGGAATACGCAGTATTTT | . | TRBJ2-3 | 12 | . | TRBV5-6
CASSLAGTSRLLVYEQYF | TGTGCCAGCAGCTTAGCCGGGACTAGCAGACTGTTAGTCTACGAGCAGTACTTC | few | TRBJ2-7 | 18 | TRBD2 | TRBV7-2
CASSPSPDRVETQYF | TGTGCCAGCTCACCAAGTCCGGACAGGGTAGAGACCCAGTACTTC | few | TRBJ2-5 | 15 | TRBD1 | TRBV18
CASSWGAVAIESYEQYF | TGCGCCAGCAGCTGGGGGGCGGTAGCGATCGAATCCTACGAGCAGTACTTC | few | TRBJ2-7 | 17 | . | TRBV5-1
CASSLETGGSEAFF | TGCGCCAGCAGCTTGGAAACAGGGGGCTCTGAAGCTTTCTTT | few | TRBJ1-1 | 14 | TRBD1 | TRBV5-1
CASSPGTRGNEQFF | TGTGCCAGCAGTCCCGGGACTAGGGGCAATGAGCAGTTCTTC | few | TRBJ2-1 | 14 | TRBD2 | TRBV2
CASSVAPREKGNEQFF | TGTGCCAGCAGCGTAGCCCCCCGGGAAAAAGGGAATGAGCAGTTCTTC | few | TRBJ2-1 | 16 | . | TRBV9
CASRTRLADTQYF | TGCGCCAGCCGGACCAGGCTCGCAGATACGCAGTATTTT | few | TRBJ2-3 | 13 | . | TRBV5-1
CARRGTPSEPSGNTIYF | TGTGCCCGACGGGGGACCCCCAGCGAGCCCTCTGGAAACACCATATATTTT | few | TRBJ1-3 | 17 | . | TRBV2
CASSSEGGVLLTDTQYF | TGTGCCAGCAGCTCAGAAGGTGGGGTCCTCCTCACAGATACGCAGTATTTT | few | TRBJ2-3 | 17 | . | TRBV7-8
CASSFRRGGGFGTDTQYF | TGTGCCAGCAGTTTCAGGCGGGGGGGAGGGTTCGGCACAGATACGCAGTATTTT | . | TRBJ2-3 | 18 | TRBD2 | TRBV12-3/TRBV12-4
CAWSDGGRGYGYTF | TGTGCCTGGAGTGACGGGGGGCGCGGCTATGGCTACACCTTC | . | TRBJ1-2 | 14 | . | TRBV30
CASSWASTDTQYF | TGTGCCAGCAGCTGGGCTAGCACAGATACGCAGTATTTT | . | TRBJ2-3 | 13 | . | TRBV5-5
CASSPGGLAISDTQYF | TGTGCCAGCAGCCCCGGGGGATTAGCTATTTCAGATACGCAGTATTTT | . | TRBJ2-3 | 16 | . | TRBV5-5
CASSPLPGDTQYF | TGCGCCAGCAGCCCCTTACCGGGGGATACGCAGTATTTT | . | TRBJ2-3 | 13 | . | TRBV5-1
CASSLAPAGDRGETQYF | TGCGCCAGCAGCTTGGCCCCGGCGGGGGACAGGGGAGAGACCCAGTACTTC | few | TRBJ2-5 | 17 | TRBD1 | TRBV5-1
CASSVVPSTATSGYSKQYF | TGTGCCAGCAGCGTAGTACCTAGTACCGCGACTAGCGGGTACTCTAAGCAGTACTTC | . | TRBJ2-7 | 19 | TRBD2 | TRBV9
CASSLVRSPRAEAFF | TGCGCCAGCAGCTTGGTCCGGAGCCCTCGGGCTGAAGCTTTCTTT | many | TRBJ1-1 | 15 | . | TRBV5-1
CAWSVWSGGNEQYF | TGTGCCTGGAGTGTATGGTCAGGGGGGAACGAGCAGTACTTC | once | TRBJ2-7 | 14 | . | TRBV30
CSVRPGGNGYGYTF | TGCAGCGTTAGACCAGGGGGGAATGGTTATGGCTACACCTTC | few | TRBJ1-2 | 14 | TRBD1 | TRBV29-1
CASSASSSVAAEKLFF | TGTGCCAGCAGCGCCAGCAGTTCGGTAGCGGCGGAAAAACTGTTTTTT | . | TRBJ1-4 | 16 | . | TRBV5-5
CASRASGGNNEQFF | TGTGCCAGCAGGGCTAGCGGGGGGAACAATGAGCAGTTCTTC | many | TRBJ2-1 | 14 | TRBD2 | TRBV12-3/TRBV12-4
CASSQVVSGSQNIQYF | TGCGCCAGCAGCCAAGTAGTTAGCGGGAGCCAAAACATTCAGTACTTC | few | TRBJ2-4 | 16 | TRBD2 | TRBV4-3
CSANPSGIDTQYF | TGCAGTGCTAATCCTAGCGGGATAGATACGCAGTATTTT | . | TRBJ2-3 | 13 | TRBD2 | TRBV20-1
CASSLEQDTDTQYF | TGCGCCAGCAGCTTGGAACAGGACACAGATACGCAGTATTTT | . | TRBJ2-3 | 14 | . | TRBV5-1
CASKRGNYEQYF | TGTGCCAGCAAGCGGGGCAACTACGAGCAGTACTTC | many | TRBJ2-7 | 12 | TRBD2 | TRBV12-3/TRBV12-4
CASSRGGTDTQYF | TGTGCCAGCAGCCGGGGTGGCACAGATACGCAGTATTTT | many | TRBJ2-3 | 13 | . | TRBV7-3
CASRLQGTDTQYF | TGTGCCAGCAGGTTACAGGGTACAGATACGCAGTATTTT | many | TRBJ2-3 | 13 | . | TRBV6-1
CAISESGSGTGELFF | TGTGCCATCAGTGAGTCTGGGTCAGGCACCGGGGAGCTGTTTTTT | . | TRBJ2-2 | 15 | . | TRBV10-3
CASSFGGSYQETQYF | TGTGCCAGCAGTTTTGGGGGGTCCTACCAAGAGACCCAGTACTTC | . | TRBJ2-5 | 15 | . | TRBV12-3/TRBV12-4
CSVEYGHTEAFF | TGCAGCGTCGAGTACGGGCACACTGAAGCTTTCTTT | . | TRBJ1-1 | 12 | . | TRBV29-1
CASSQDGGWNTEAFF | TGCGCCAGCAGCCAAGATGGGGGCTGGAACACTGAAGCTTTCTTT | . | TRBJ1-1 | 15 | . | TRBV4-3
CASSVGGKTGDTEAFF | TGTGCCAGCAGCGTAGGAGGAAAGACAGGGGACACTGAAGCTTTCTTT | . | TRBJ1-1 | 16 | TRBD1 | TRBV9
CASSTRDRSYEQYF | TGTGCCAGCAGCACCCGGGACAGGTCCTACGAGCAGTACTTC | . | TRBJ2-7 | 14 | TRBD1 | TRBV7-9
CSARVRGARYEQYF | TGCAGTGCTAGGGTTAGGGGGGCGCGATACGAGCAGTACTTC | . | TRBJ2-7 | 14 | . | TRBV20-1
CASNRVRETQYF | TGTGCCAGCAATCGGGTCCGGGAGACCCAGTACTTC | . | TRBJ2-5 | 12 | . | TRBV2
CASSVDGTDNEKLFF | TGTGCCAGCAGCGTAGATGGGACAGATAATGAAAAACTGTTTTTT | few | TRBJ1-4 | 15 | TRBD1 | TRBV9
CSAPRGGLTNTEAFF | TGCAGTGCGCCTCGAGGGGGATTAACCAACACTGAAGCTTTCTTT | few | TRBJ1-1 | 15 | . | TRBV20-1
CASSSSLILNTEAFF | TGTGCCAGCAGCTCATCCCTCATTCTGAACACTGAAGCTTTCTTT | . | TRBJ1-1 | 15 | . | TRBV7-9
CASSPLRSSYNEQFF | TGCGCCAGCAGCCCTTTGCGTAGCTCCTACAATGAGCAGTTCTTC | . | TRBJ2-1 | 15 | . | TRBV5-1
CASNTGSGANVLTF | TGCGCCAGCAATACCGGGTCTGGGGCCAACGTCCTGACTTTC | . | TRBJ2-6 | 14 | . | TRBV5-1
CASTEDRGPYGYTF | TGTGCCAGCACCGAAGACAGGGGGCCCTATGGCTACACCTTC | . | TRBJ1-2 | 14 | TRBD1 | TRBV7-2
CASSVVAGANVLTF | TGTGCCAGCAGCGTTGTAGCTGGGGCCAACGTCCTGACTTTC | . | TRBJ2-6 | 14 | . | TRBV9
CASSPTGTGITDTQYF | TGCGCCAGCAGCCCCACCGGGACGGGGATCACAGATACGCAGTATTTT | . | TRBJ2-3 | 16 | . | TRBV5-1